The clone carrying this TCR beta chain was recorded once. Noted time point: pretreatment peripheral blood. This sample was taken from a study of PD-L1 blockade in urothelial cancer. Overall study: Per blood sample, T cells had a median of roughly 150,000.

CDR1 and CDR2 (germline): SGHRS, YFSETQ. The CDR3 has 18 amino acids. Trimming took 0 bases from V and 8 from J; bases not matched to a gene: 11. Synthetic templates analogous to TCR were spiked into all PCRs individually. TCRdb keeps only in-frame clones here, not all; method: immunoSEQ multiplex PCR. This sample has 95,000 to 100,000 clones, with around 90% found just once. This material consisted of PBMCs, taken around atezolizumab (anti-PD-L1) treatment. The chain combines TRBV5-1 with TRBJ2-1, with TRBD2 identical over 13 bases. The sequence was collected from a man in his 60s with urothelial cancer. The CDR3 is CASSLGVLGLAGMDEQFF. CDR3 sequence (DNA): TGCGCCAGCAGCTTGGGGGTCTTGGGACTAGCGGGGATGGATGAGCAGTTCTTC.